This T cell receptor beta chain was profiled in a study of human T cells and chemical hapten exposure. TCRdb re-derived calls from the RACE reads in MiXCR, one entry per CDR3 protein. Found here are some 120,000 distinct CDR3 sequences, around an eighth of them singletons; the top ten hold over 1.1%. The ends were cut back, 0 bases at V and 4 bases at J, with 12 bases in the middle. CDR3 length equals 15 residues. Germline loops: CDR1 MNHEY, CDR2 SVGAGI. Time point indicated: patch test 1, 2 weeks after DPC sensitization. Treatment defined: therapeutic diphenylcyclopropenone sensitization with weekly scalp DPC.

The sample consisted of whole blood, taken in connection with sensitization to the hapten diphenylcyclopropenone (DPC). The chain has TRBV6-5 and TRBJ1-1; maybe TRBD1 (6 bases). This receptor was obtained from a woman between 45 and 65 years old with alopecia areata. Some clones in this sample may be carry-over from other donors' samples. The CDR3 region is CASSYSGGPVTEAFF. The CDR3 DNA follows: TGTGCCAGCAGTTACTCGGGGGGGCCTGTCACTGAAGCTTTCTTT.